This TCR beta chain originates from a study of OX40 agonist ivuxolimab in advanced cancers. Only in-frame clones appear in the TCRdb table, and some are missing; sequencing was by immunoSEQ multiplex PCR. The sample has 45,000 to 50,000 clones, roughly nine tenths seen once. Germline V gene lookup returns CDR1 MGHDK and CDR2 SYGVNS. The CDR3 length is 13 residues. Germline trimming cut 6 bases from V and 5 bases from J; bases unmatched to any gene: 6. This clonotype was sampled from an adult with an advanced solid tumor such as melanoma, head and neck, liver or kidney cancer. Sample: CD4+ or CD8+ T cells sorted from blood, taken in a trial of the OX40 agonist ivuxolimab. The chain couples TRBV25-1 to TRBJ2-5; 7 bases match TRBD1. The CDR3 is CASRHLQGETQYF. DNA of the CDR3: TGTGCCAGCAGACACTTACAGGGGGAGACCCAGTACTTC. The variable domain in full, completed from reference TRBV25-1 and TRBJ2-5, reads EADIYQTPRYLVIGTGKKITLECSQTMGHDKMYWYQQDPGMELHLIHYSYGVNSTEKGDLSSESTVSRIRTEHFPLTLESARPSHTSQYLCASRHLQGETQYFGPGTRLLVL.